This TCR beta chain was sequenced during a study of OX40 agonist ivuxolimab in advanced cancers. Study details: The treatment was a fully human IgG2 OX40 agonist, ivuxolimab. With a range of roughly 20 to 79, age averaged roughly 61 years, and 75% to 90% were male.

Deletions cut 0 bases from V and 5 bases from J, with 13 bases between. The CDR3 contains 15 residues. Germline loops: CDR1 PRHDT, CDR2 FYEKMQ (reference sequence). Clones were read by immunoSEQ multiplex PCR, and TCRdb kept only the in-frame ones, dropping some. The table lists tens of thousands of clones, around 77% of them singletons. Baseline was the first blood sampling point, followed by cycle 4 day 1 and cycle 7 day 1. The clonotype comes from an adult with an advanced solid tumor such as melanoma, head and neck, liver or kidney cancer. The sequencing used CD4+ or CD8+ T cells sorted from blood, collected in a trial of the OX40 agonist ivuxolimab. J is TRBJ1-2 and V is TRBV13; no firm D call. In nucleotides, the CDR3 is TGTGCCAGCAGCTTAGGCTTAGCAGGTGGATATGGCTACACCTTC. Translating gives CASSLGLAGGYGYTF.